The present entry profiles one T cell receptor (beta chain) with its context. The antigen remains undetermined. Germline CDR1 is MNHEY and CDR2 is SVGAGI. Trimming pared 5 bases from V and 3 bases from J, leaving 13 bases between. CDR3 length equals 15 residues. The record originates from a study of OX40 agonist ivuxolimab in advanced cancers. Study-wide results and caveats: It was also the case that some nonresponders had low normalized T-cell clonal expansion. CD4+ and CD8+ T cells in blood underwent clonal expansion by week 6 at 0.1 to 3.0 mg/kg.

Libraries were prepared by immunoSEQ multiplex PCR; TCRdb keeps only in-frame clonotypes and omits some of them. This sample yields about 81,000 clones, of which 85% to 95% are seen a single time; roughly an eighth belongs to the top ten. The V and J genes are TRBV6-5 and TRBJ2-2; tentatively, D is TRBD1 or TRBD2 (5 bases each). This receptor was identified in an adult with an advanced solid tumor such as melanoma, head and neck, liver or kidney cancer. The material sequenced was CD4+ or CD8+ T cells sorted from blood, taken in a trial of the OX40 agonist ivuxolimab. CDR3 bases: TGTGCCAGCAGTCCCCACCGGGGCTACACCGGGGAGCTGTTTTTT. Encoded protein: CASSPHRGYTGELFF.